The TCR beta chain described here comes from a study of regulatory T cells in long-lasting Graves disease (dated by TCRdb to the early 2020s). A note on the overall study: Persistent Graves' disease meant more than 5 years of antithyroid drug treatment with TSH receptor autoantibodies that stayed positive. Persistent Graves' disease patients were compared with newly diagnosed Graves' disease patients by peripheral blood TCR sequencing and RNA sequencing. On average, persistent Graves' disease patients in the clinical cohort had been on antithyroid drugs for about 9.7 years. The study was conducted in China and was registered as a clinical trial. A total of roughly 33 samples underwent TCR sequencing: around 13 from persistent and roughly 20 from newly diagnosed Graves' disease patients.

The time point label, read with the paper, signifies: persistent/refractory GD, antithyroid drugs over 5 years with positive TRAb. For both TCR sequencing and RNA sequencing, RNA was extracted from PBMCs in TRIzol. The diagnosis of Graves' disease was made according to American Thyroid Association guidelines. Patients for the study were recruited at an endocrinology department in Xi'an, China. Each patient gave about 9.1 milliliters of peripheral blood, collected in an EDTA anticoagulant tube. Ficoll Paque Plus density gradient separation was used to isolate PBMCs, and no additional T cell sorting was done. An Agilent 2100 Bioanalyzer and agarose gel were used to check RNA quality, while a NanoDrop 2000 measured RNA concentration. At least ten counts were recorded for this clonotype. There is no known antigen for this receptor. Base qualities are not at hand, and no much larger clone is one base apart.

Overall study outcomes, separate from this receptor: The study examined only peripheral blood because the primary lesion, thyroid tissue, could not be accessed. Sequencing and analysis were limited to the TCR beta chain. Persistent Graves' disease patients showed lower TCR Shannon entropy and fewer highly expanded clones than newly diagnosed patients, suggesting clonal expansion. The authors noted that the small sample size was a limitation that may lower accuracy. More public clonotypes were shared among persistent patients (around 3,000) than among newly diagnosed patients (966).

The library relied on multiplex PCR. The instrument given in TCRdb is Illumina HiSeq 4000. TCR beta libraries were built with iRepertoire HTBI primers and Arm-PCR amplification of CDR3 regions. Gel purification was performed on PCR products prior to sequencing. The authors processed their data as follows. Gene usage analysis of CDR3 amino acid clonotypes relied on the roughly 64 TRBV and about 15 TRBJ segments identified across samples. COPE and FqMerger were used to merge filtered high-quality paired reads into contigs. BLAST was used to align contigs to IMGT TRBV, TRBD and TRBJ reference genes, with CDR3 defined following IMGT. Highly expanded clones were defined as clonotypes with a frequency above 0.1%. Shannon entropy was used to measure repertoire diversity, and the Gini coefficient was used to measure V-J evenness. Public clonotypes were defined as clonotypes shared by more than one individual. In TCRdb, the public reads were trimmed at Q25 with fastp and aligned with MiXCR, with productive beta chains retained. Every distinct CDR3 protein forms one entry, paired with its most common genes and DNA. V and J calls and clone size were set by TCRdb, not the authors. The table for this sample lists around 430,000 distinct CDR3 sequences; less than 25% of them were counted only once. Less than 15% of the sample is taken by the ten largest.

This receptor was identified in a female donor with Graves disease. Material: peripheral blood mononuclear cells (PBMCs), obtained when the disease was refractory, from a patient treated with antithyroid drugs.

The DNA sequence is as follows: TGTGCCAGCAGCAACCTAGCGGGAGGCAACCGGGGGACCCAGTACTTC. Its translation reads: CASSNLAGGNRGTQYF. The rearranged segments are TRBV12-3 or TRBV12-4 and TRBJ2-5; 11 middle bases align to TRBD2. The CDR3, from cysteine to phenylalanine, totals 16 residues. CDR3 DNA only is kept here, 48 bases in frame from base 1. Trimming leaves V shorter by 6 bases and J shorter by 7 bases, with the junction holding 13 bases beyond the gene matches.